These 10 T cell receptor beta chains share one sample of origin, sequenced in a study of T cell responses to AZD1222 COVID-19 vaccine. Sequencing used immunoSEQ multiplex PCR; TCRdb keeps in-frame clones, though not all of them. This table has some 120,000 clones, roughly nine tenths appearing once. The sequencing here drew on peripheral blood, taken on day 0 of AZD1222 vaccination. The receptors originated from an adult in good health.

The rearrangement uses TRBV5-1 and TRBJ2-7; weak D call: TRBD2 (6 bases). There are 14 residues in the CDR3. V was clipped by 0 bases and J by 0 bases, with 7 bases between them. Looked up from germline, CDR1 is SGHRS and CDR2 is YFSETQ. The CDR3 region is CASSLGDFSYEQYF. CDR3 DNA sequence: TGCGCCAGCAGCTTGGGGGACTTCTCCTACGAGCAGTACTTC.

The chain uses TRBV10-3 and TRBJ2-1; 14 nucleotides align to TRBD2. The germline V gene has CDR1 ENHRY and CDR2 SYGVKD. The CDR3 is 14 residues long. V lost 6 bases to trimming and J lost 12 bases; unmatched junction nucleotides: 7. CDR3 region: CAISGTSGSRGQFF. CDR3 in DNA: TGTGCCATCAGCGGGACTAGCGGGAGTAGAGGGCAGTTCTTC.

V is TRBV5-1 and J is TRBJ2-7; no clear D gene. The germline gives CDR1 SGHRS, CDR2 YFSETQ. V lost 3 bases and J lost 12, with 19 bases in between. The CDR3 runs to 13 residues. Written as DNA, the CDR3 is TGCGCCAGCAGCTGGACCAGTCCCCCGCAGTGGTACTTC. Its translation: CASSWTSPPQWYF.

The V call is TRBV6-2 or TRBV6-3, the J call TRBJ2-7, with TRBD2 as a possible D gene (5 bases). V lost 0 bases to trimming and J lost 7 bases, with 16 bases between them. The CDR3 is 15 residues long. Germline values: CDR1 MNHEY, CDR2 SVGEGT. CDR3 in amino acids: CASSYSSRGVREQYF. In nucleotides, the CDR3 is TGTGCCAGCAGTTACTCGTCCCGGGGAGTGAGGGAGCAGTACTTC.

The chain is built from TRBV2 and TRBJ2-5; D unresolved. There are 13 residues in the CDR3. The germline V and J ends were trimmed by 2 bases and 7 bases, with 11 bases remaining between them. Germline V CDR1 and CDR2: SNHLY, FYNNEI. This chain's CDR3 is CASSESGLGTQYF. CDR3 bases: TGTGCCAGCAGTGAATCTGGGCTAGGGACCCAGTACTTC. Complete variable domain (other parts from reference TRBV2 and TRBJ2-5): EPEVTQTPSHQVTQMGQEVILRCVPISNHLYFYWYRQILGQKVEFLVSFYNNEISEKSEIFDDQFSVERPDGSNFTLKIRSTKLEDSAMYFCASSESGLGTQYFGPGTRLLVL.

The V and J genes are TRBV5-6 and TRBJ2-1, with D maybe TRBD1 (6 bases). The CDR3 extends over 15 amino acids. In germline, CDR1 is SGHDT, CDR2 YYEEEE. V lost 0 bases and J lost 6, with 13 bases in between. As DNA, the CDR3 is TGTGCCAGCAGCTTGGGGCCAGGGGCAGTCAATGAGCAGTTCTTC. The encoded protein is CASSLGPGAVNEQFF.

This chain uses TRBV19 with TRBJ1-5, with D unclear. Trimming removed 3 bases at V and 0 bases at J, with 12 bases between. The CDR3 contains 16 residues. The germline V gene has CDR1 LNHDA and CDR2 SQIVND (reference sequence). The CDR3 sequence is CASSIWHSNSNQPQHF. CDR3 DNA sequence: TGTGCCAGTAGTATTTGGCATAGCAATAGCAATCAGCCCCAGCATTTT. Full variable domain (rest looked up from reference TRBV19 and TRBJ1-5): DGGITQSPKYLFRKEGQNVTLSCEQNLNHDAMYWYRQDPGQGLRLIYYSQIVNDFQKGDIAEGYSVSREKKESFPLTVTSAQKNPTAFYLCASSIWHSNSNQPQHFGDGTRLSIL.

The chain uses TRBV24-1 and TRBJ2-1, with TRBD2 identical over 8 bases. The CDR3 is 15 amino acids. Trimming cost V 0 bases and J 4 bases; bases outside gene matches: 1. From germline, CDR1 is KGHDR and CDR2 SFDVKD. The CDR3 DNA is TGTGCCACCAGTGATTTGCTAGCGGGTTACAATGAGCAGTTCTTC. Translating gives CATSDLLAGYNEQFF.

The chain couples TRBV5-1 to TRBJ2-1, with D uncertain. Trimming removed 7 bases from V and 7 bases from J, with 12 bases in between. The CDR3 sequence is 12 residues long. Germline V lookup: CDR1 SGHRS, CDR2 YFSETQ. In nucleotides, the CDR3 is TGCGCCAGCGGCCAGGTGAGGAATGAGCAGTTCTTC. Translation: CASGQVRNEQFF.

The CDR3 protein is CASSQEDLGIGTYEQYF. The DNA for the CDR3 is TGTGCCAGCAGTCAAGAGGACCTAGGGATAGGTACATACGAGCAGTACTTC. This chain links TRBV7-8 with TRBJ2-7; D uncertain. This CDR3 is 17 amino acids long. Germline values: CDR1 SGHVS, CDR2 FQNEAQ. Trimming cost V 6 bases and J 4 bases, with 25 bases left between them.